This T cell receptor beta chain comes out of a study of monozygotic twins with inflammatory bowel disease. The authors drew over 2 ml of blood from each donor. With the 5' RACE reads reprocessed, TCRdb shows one record per CDR3 protein and no DNA. In all, the sample yields about 160,000 distinct CDR3 sequences. Germline V gives CDR1 SGHKS, CDR2 YYEKEE (reference sequence). This CDR3 is built from 14 residues. V gene TRBV5-5 combines with J gene TRBJ2-7. The sample taken for sequencing was blood. This sequence was found in a human donor with ulcerative colitis or Crohn's disease, or a healthy co-twin of an affected twin (not recorded which). CDR3 loop: CASSLMDEAYEQYF.